This T cell receptor beta chain was documented in a study of blood T cell repertoires in COVID-19. Study background: Collection of acute and convalescent COVID-19 samples took place in the United States, Italy and Spain.

This clone turned up a few times. Germline V gene sequence: CDR1 SGHRS, CDR2 YFSETQ. Trimming stripped 2 bases from V and 4 bases from J, with 10 bases between. The CDR3 covers 14 residues. Original analysis: Amplified reference gene primers provided the basis for estimating nucleated cell counts. Some clones are missing from TCRdb's copy, which holds only in-frame ones; the method was immunoSEQ multiplex PCR. That table furnishes V, J and clone size, whereas the DNA furnished D and trimming. The table includes over 150,000 clones, roughly 83% detected once. Followed over time, Seattle patients had been enrolled while infection was active.

The chain recombines TRBV5-1 with TRBJ1-3; D possibly corresponds to TRBD1 (5 bases). The sequencing input was peripheral blood. The sequence derives from a middle-aged woman with COVID-19, enrolled during active disease. CDR3 region: CASSFGAWGNTIYF. Here the CDR3 DNA reads TGCGCCAGCAGCTTTGGGGCGTGGGGAAACACCATATATTTT.